One and the same sample provided the 27 T cell receptor beta chains below, sequenced in a study of shared clonotypes between healthy human individuals. Assay: immunoSEQ multiplex PCR; the TCRdb copy retains only in-frame clones and omits some. The sample carries about 1.9 million clones, around 93% recorded once. CD8 cells regarded as naive lacked CD45RO, were positively chosen for CCR7, and omitted terminally differentiated effector memory CD45RA+ cells. The sample taken for sequencing was naive CD8+ T cells from PBMCs. The receptors derive from a man aged 18 to 29 in good health. Some clones in this sample may be carry-over from other donors' samples.

The chain has TRBV11-2 and TRBJ2-6; perhaps TRBD1 as D (6 bases). This CDR3 region has 16 residues. Germline loops: CDR1 SGHAT, CDR2 FQNNGV. Trimming stripped 5 bases from V and 0 bases from J, with 11 bases between. The CDR3 reads CASSGRTASGANVLTF. CDR3 in DNA: TGTGCCAGCAGCGGCCGGACAGCCTCTGGGGCCAACGTCCTGACTTTC.

The genes are TRBV19 and TRBJ1-1; no reliable D call. Trimming removed 1 base from V and 8 bases from J, with 11 bases in between. The CDR3 is made up of 13 amino acids. CDR1 and CDR2 (germline): LNHDA, SQIVND (reference sequence). The CDR3 region is CASSIGLGREAFF. The CDR3 bases are TGTGCCAGTAGTATAGGTCTAGGCCGAGAAGCTTTCTTT.

V and J are TRBV7-9 and TRBJ1-1, with D maybe TRBD1 (6 bases). Deletions cut 4 bases from V and 10 bases from J, with 25 bases between. CDR3 length: 16 amino acids. Germline V CDR1 and CDR2: SEHNR, FQNEAQ (reference sequence). The DNA of the CDR3 is TGTGCCAGCAGCTCGGGTCTCACGTCGCCGACAGGAGGAGCTTTCTTT. Protein: CASSSGLTSPTGGAFF. Using reference TRBV7-9 and TRBJ1-1 for the parts outside the CDR3, the full variable domain is DTGVSQNPRHKITKRGQNVTFRCDPISEHNRLYWYRQTLGQGPEFLTYFQNEAQLEKSRLLSDRFSAERPKGSFSTLEIQRTEQGDSAMYLCASSSGLTSPTGGAFFGQGTRLTVV.

The chain carries TRBV6-5 and TRBJ2-1, with D possibly called TRBD1 or TRBD2 (6 bases each). Between the trimmed V and J ends, which lost 2 bases and 5 bases, there was a span of 10 bases. The CDR3 has 14 residues. Germline values: CDR1 MNHEY, CDR2 SVGAGI. In DNA, the CDR3 is TGTGCCAGCAGTTACCTTGGGGGGCACAATGAGCAGTTCTTC. This codes for CASSYLGGHNEQFF.

J is TRBJ2-3 and V is TRBV28; maybe TRBD1 (6 bases). The V gene lost 5 bases and the J gene lost 5 bases, with 14 bases spanning the gap. Germline lookup yields CDR1 MDHEN and CDR2 SYDVKM. CDR3 size: 14 residues. The DNA of the CDR3 is TGTGCCAGCAGTCCCGGGACATTCCAAGATACGCAGTATTTT. Translation gives CASSPGTFQDTQYF.

The chain uses TRBV7-8 and TRBJ1-1; the match to TRBD1 covers 7 bases. Per the germline V gene, CDR1 is SGHVS and CDR2 is FQNEAQ. After removal of 5 bases from V and 10 bases from J, the junction contained 16 bases not matched to a gene. CDR3 size: 15 residues. The CDR3: CASSPRGTEGRRAFF. The CDR3 region has the DNA TGTGCCAGCAGCCCTAGGGGGACAGAAGGCCGTAGAGCTTTCTTT.

This chain joins TRBV7-2 and TRBJ2-5, with a possible D match to TRBD2 (5 bases). Germline CDR1 is SGHTA and CDR2 is FQGNSA. V shed 0 bases and J shed 5 bases, with 16 bases lying between them. The CDR3 totals 16 residues. CDR3 loop: CASSLAGNYRGETQYF. In DNA, the CDR3 is TGTGCCAGCAGCTTAGCAGGCAACTACCGCGGGGAGACCCAGTACTTC.

This chain uses TRBV19 with TRBJ2-7; 8 bases line up with TRBD2. The V gene's germline CDR1 is LNHDA and CDR2 SQIVND (reference sequence). The CDR3 spans 13 residues. The V gene end was trimmed by 6 bases and the J gene end by 5 bases; junction bases not matched to a gene: 6. CDR3 region: CASRHGGAHEQYF. CDR3 bases: TGTGCCAGTAGACACGGGGGGGCCCACGAGCAGTACTTC.

Only one count was recorded for this clone. This sequence joins TRBV28 and TRBJ2-1, with 11 bases that match TRBD2. This CDR3 is 16 amino acids long. With V trimmed by 2 bases and J by 7 bases, 7 bases remained unmatched. Germline values: CDR1 MDHEN, CDR2 SYDVKM. CDR3 DNA: TGTGCCAGCAGTTTAGGTACTAGCGGGAGACGGAATGAGCAGTTCTTC. Its protein is CASSLGTSGRRNEQFF.

V gene TRBV13 combines with J gene TRBJ2-2; no reliable D call. The V end lost 6 bases, the J end lost 1 base, and 12 bases lay between the germline ends. Germline V gene lookup returns CDR1 PRHDT and CDR2 FYEKMQ (reference sequence). CDR3 length: 15 amino acids. The chain's CDR3 is CASRRIDGNTGELFF. For the CDR3, the DNA is TGTGCCAGCAGACGAATAGACGGGAACACCGGGGAGCTGTTTTTT. The full variable domain, completed using reference TRBV13 and TRBJ2-2, is AAGVIQSPRHLIKEKRETATLKCYPIPRHDTVYWYQQGPGQDPQFLISFYEKMQSDKGSIPDRFSAQQFSDYHSELNMSSLELGDSALYFCASRRIDGNTGELFFGEGSRLTVL.

The chain has TRBV11-3 and TRBJ2-7, with D perhaps being TRBD1 or TRBD2 (8 bases each). The length of the CDR3 is 15 residues. CDR1 is SGHNT, CDR2 YENEEA, per germline. The ends were cut back, 1 base at V and 6 bases at J, with 16 bases in the middle. Here the CDR3 reads CASSLGTGTRGEQYF. The CDR3 nucleotides read TGTGCCAGCAGCTTAGGGACAGGGACTAGGGGCGAGCAGTACTTC.

This chain connects TRBV10-2 to TRBJ1-2; no definite D call. Trimming cost V 2 bases and J 2 bases, with 12 bases left between them. CDR1 is WSHSY and CDR2 is SAAADI in the germline V gene. The CDR3 covers 15 residues. CDR3 loop: CASSERMTPNYGYTF. CDR3 DNA: TGCGCCAGCAGTGAGCGAATGACACCGAACTATGGCTACACCTTC.

The CDR3 bases are TGTGCCAGCAGTCCACAGGGACCTGACAATGAGCAGTTCTTC. Residues: CASSPQGPDNEQFF. The chain uses TRBV27 and TRBJ2-1; weak D call: TRBD1 (6 bases). The CDR3 loop spans 14 amino acids. Per the germline V gene, CDR1 is MNHEY and CDR2 is SMNVEV (reference sequence). Trimming removed 5 bases at V and 5 bases at J, with 13 bases between.

DNA of the CDR3: TGCGCCAGCAGCCAAGGGGCTCTATCCTACGAGCAGTACTTC. This encodes CASSQGALSYEQYF. The chain employs TRBV4-3 and TRBJ2-7; D gene unclear. The CDR3 runs 14 residues. CDR1 LGHNA and CDR2 YSLEER come from the germline V gene. V shed 1 base and J shed 1 base, with 8 bases lying between them.

In its sample, this clone was seen once. The V gene is TRBV11-2, the J gene TRBJ2-7; 8 nucleotides match TRBD1. Germline-derived CDR1 and CDR2 are SGHAT and FQNNGV. V lost 4 bases, J lost 2 bases, and 10 bases stayed unmatched. The CDR3 has 16 amino acids. Here the CDR3 DNA reads TGTGCCAGCAGCTCATCTACGCTGACAGGGGCCTACGAGCAGTACTTC. Amino acids: CASSSSTLTGAYEQYF.

The J gene is TRBJ1-1, the V gene TRBV7-9; D is perhaps TRBD1 (6 bases). The V end was cut by 0 bases, the J end by 6 bases, with 26 bases between. This CDR3 spans 19 amino acids. Germline V gene sequence: CDR1 SEHNR, CDR2 FQNEAQ (reference sequence). The CDR3 here is CASSLARVVVDRRGPEAFF. CDR3 nucleotide sequence: TGTGCCAGCAGCTTAGCGAGGGTTGTCGTCGACAGGAGGGGTCCTGAAGCTTTCTTT.

This clone is a singleton in its sample. This chain links TRBV6-5 with TRBJ2-2, with D unresolved. Germline loops: CDR1 MNHEY, CDR2 SVGAGI. The CDR3 contains 15 residues. Trimming cost V 0 bases and J 2 bases, with 7 bases left between them. CDR3 in amino acids: CASSYSKSNTGELFF. In DNA, the CDR3 is TGTGCCAGCAGTTACTCGAAAAGTAACACCGGGGAGCTGTTTTTT.

For this clone: This sample includes further DNA sequences coding for the same CDR3. The chain combines TRBV28 with TRBJ2-7, with TRBD2 identical over 10 bases. V shed 5 bases and J 2 bases; nucleotides not matched to a gene: 3. In germline, CDR1 is MDHEN, CDR2 SYDVKM. The CDR3 length is 14 residues. DNA of the CDR3: TGTGCCAGCAGTCTAGCGGGAGCAACCTACGAGCAGTACTTC. Translated, it gives CASSLAGATYEQYF.

The chain joins TRBV7-9 to TRBJ2-1, with D possibly called TRBD1 or TRBD2 (5 bases each). This CDR3 comprises 15 residues. V was trimmed by 4 bases and J by 5 bases, leaving 15 bases between them. Germline CDR1 reads SEHNR; CDR2 reads FQNEAQ (reference sequence). CDR3 DNA: TGTGCCAGCAGCTCAACCTCGGGGCCAAACAATGAGCAGTTCTTC. This encodes CASSSTSGPNNEQFF.

CDR3 amino acids: CASSTPTGGSIGYTF. CDR3 DNA sequence: TGTGCCAGCAGTACCCCGACAGGGGGCTCTATTGGCTACACCTTC. The chain recombines TRBV28 with TRBJ1-2; the match to TRBD1 covers 10 bases. The CDR3 consists of 15 residues. Trimming at V came to 5 bases and at J to 7 bases, leaving 10 bases not matched to a gene. Per germline, CDR1 MDHEN and CDR2 SYDVKM.

The CDR3 DNA sequence: TGTGCCAGCAGTGACCGAGCGGCTAGCTCCTACAATGAGCAGTTCTTC. It specifies CASSDRAASSYNEQFF. The rearrangement joins TRBV6-4 to TRBJ2-1; possible D gene TRBD2, 5 bases. Germline-derived CDR1 and CDR2 are MRHNA and SNTAGT. The CDR3 is made up of 16 amino acids. The V gene lost 2 bases and the J gene lost 0 bases, with 11 bases spanning the gap.

As regards this clone: This sample includes further DNA sequences coding for the same CDR3. CDR3 amino acids: CASSLGLAGGLSYNEQFF. In DNA form, the CDR3 reads TGTGCCAGCAGCTTAGGGCTAGCGGGAGGACTATCCTACAATGAGCAGTTCTTC. The V gene is TRBV7-8, the J gene TRBJ2-1, with 11 positions matching TRBD2. The J segment lost 1 base and the V segment lost 1 base, leaving 6 bases of the junction unmatched. This CDR3 comprises 18 residues. Germline values: CDR1 SGHVS, CDR2 FQNEAQ.

V is TRBV14 and J is TRBJ2-1; the D is unclear. The V and J ends lost 4 bases and 4 bases respectively, with 8 bases between them. CDR1 SGHDN and CDR2 FVKESK come from the germline V gene. The CDR3 length is 13 residues. The CDR3 coding sequence is TGTGCCAGCAGCCTAGGATTTTACAATGAGCAGTTCTTC. It encodes CASSLGFYNEQFF.

The chain couples TRBV28 to TRBJ2-7; no clear D. The ends were cut back, 4 bases at V and 4 bases at J, with 14 bases in the middle. The CDR3 is 14 residues long. Per germline, CDR1 MDHEN and CDR2 SYDVKM. The CDR3 nucleotides are TGTGCCAGCAGTTCGAAACCGGGCCCTTACGAGCAGTACTTC. Translated, it gives CASSSKPGPYEQYF.

This sequence joins TRBV5-1 and TRBJ2-2; possibly TRBD1 for D (6 bases). The CDR3 sequence is 13 residues long. Germline V gene sequence: CDR1 SGHRS, CDR2 YFSETQ. The V end was cut by 5 bases, the J end by 7 bases, with 12 bases between. In DNA form, the CDR3 reads TGCGCCAGCAGACCAACAGGGTTCGGGGAGCTGTTTTTT. Translation: CASRPTGFGELFF.

The chain uses TRBV7-9 and TRBJ2-3, with TRBD1 matching over 9 bases. Germline V gene lookup returns CDR1 SEHNR and CDR2 FQNEAQ (reference sequence). CDR3 length: 16 residues. The J segment lost 4 bases and the V segment lost 2 bases, leaving 7 bases of the junction unmatched. CDR3 DNA: TGTGCCAGCAGCTTAACTACAGGGGGCGCATCAGATACGCAGTATTTT. It specifies CASSLTTGGASDTQYF.

This chain joins TRBV7-9 and TRBJ2-5; 8 nucleotides match TRBD1. Germline values: CDR1 SEHNR, CDR2 FQNEAQ (reference sequence). CDR3 length: 15 residues. The V and J ends lost 5 bases and 1 base, in that order; junction bases with no gene match: 6. The CDR3, as DNA: TGTGCCAGCAGCGCGACAGGGGCCCTCCAAGAGACCCAGTACTTC. Translated, it gives CASSATGALQETQYF.